This T cell receptor (beta chain) was observed in a study of control samples from healthy donors and cancer patients. Some clones are missing from TCRdb's copy, which holds only in-frame ones; the method was immunoSEQ multiplex PCR. The sample includes more than 85,000 clones, approximately 84% of them seen just once. Trimming left V 7 bases short and J 0 bases short, with 9 bases between. The CDR3 covers 14 residues. Germline V gene sequence: CDR1 LNHDA, CDR2 SQIVND (reference sequence). The V gene is TRBV19, the J gene TRBJ2-2; D unclear. The receptor's source is a man between 65 and 85 years old with lung cancer. The sequenced material came from PBMCs. In nucleotides, the CDR3 is TGTGCCAGTAAACAGTCCGCGAACACCGGGGAGCTGTTTTTT. It yields the protein CASKQSANTGELFF.